This T cell receptor (beta chain) was sequenced during a study of cytomegalovirus exposure and HLA in healthy donors. PCR was performed using 60 Vbeta and 13 Jbeta primers. Produced via immunoSEQ multiplex PCR; TCRdb's table is partial and in-frame only. Its table records about 39,000 clones. Study-level results: The authors later linked a missense DCLRE1C variant to TCR beta V- and J-gene trimming.

On this clone: The target antigen is unknown.

This CDR3 is 13 amino acids long. Trimming at V came to 7 bases and at J to 2 bases, leaving 7 bases not matched to a gene. Germline V gene data show CDR1 as SQVTM and CDR2 as ANQGSEA. V gene TRBV29-1 combines with J gene TRBJ2-7; 8 positions agree with TRBD1. The TCR sequence derives from a woman aged 30 to 39 in good health and CMV-seropositive. The sequencing input was PBMCs. The CDR3 is CSAMGQAAYEQYF. The CDR3 DNA sequence: TGCAGCGCCATGGGACAGGCCGCCTACGAGCAGTACTTC.